This T cell receptor (beta chain) derives from a study of T cells in Graves' hyperthyroidism and ophthalmopathy. This CDR3 has 14 residues. With 0 bases removed from V and 5 bases from J, the gap between germline ends came to 14 bases. Germline assignment: CDR1 DFQATT and CDR2 SNEGSKA (reference sequence). Researchers amplified the TCR beta CDR3 regions from RNA transcripts. During a first-round RT-PCR of the TCR CDR3, the HTBI primer set was used. TCRdb re-analysed the multiplex PCR reads in MiXCR, keeping a single row per CDR3 protein. Among 640,000 or so distinct CDR3 sequences listed, approximately 14% were seen once. A Clinical Activity Score of at least 3, a NOSPECS grade of at least 4 and a duration under 3 months were recorded in the ophthalmopathy patients. This clonotype was detected only a few times.

This chain links TRBV20-1 with TRBJ2-7; possibly TRBD1 or TRBD2 for D (5 bases each). The sample comprised blood. The sequence was collected from a woman in her 40s with Graves' ophthalmopathy. The CDR3 here is CSARDSPGRDEQYF. CDR3 nucleotide sequence: TGCAGTGCTAGAGATTCCCCGGGACGAGACGAGCAGTACTTC.